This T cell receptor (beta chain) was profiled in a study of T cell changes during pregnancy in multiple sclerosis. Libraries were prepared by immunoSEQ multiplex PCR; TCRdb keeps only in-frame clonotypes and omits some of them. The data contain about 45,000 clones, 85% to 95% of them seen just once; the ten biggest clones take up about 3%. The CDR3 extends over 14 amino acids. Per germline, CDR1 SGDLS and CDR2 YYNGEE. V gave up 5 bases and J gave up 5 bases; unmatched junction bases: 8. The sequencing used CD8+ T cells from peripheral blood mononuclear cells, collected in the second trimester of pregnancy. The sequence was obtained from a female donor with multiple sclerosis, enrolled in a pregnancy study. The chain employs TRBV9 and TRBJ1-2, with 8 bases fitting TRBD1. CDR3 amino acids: CASRADRDLYGYTF. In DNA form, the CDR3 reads TGTGCCAGCAGAGCGGACAGGGACCTTTATGGCTACACCTTC.